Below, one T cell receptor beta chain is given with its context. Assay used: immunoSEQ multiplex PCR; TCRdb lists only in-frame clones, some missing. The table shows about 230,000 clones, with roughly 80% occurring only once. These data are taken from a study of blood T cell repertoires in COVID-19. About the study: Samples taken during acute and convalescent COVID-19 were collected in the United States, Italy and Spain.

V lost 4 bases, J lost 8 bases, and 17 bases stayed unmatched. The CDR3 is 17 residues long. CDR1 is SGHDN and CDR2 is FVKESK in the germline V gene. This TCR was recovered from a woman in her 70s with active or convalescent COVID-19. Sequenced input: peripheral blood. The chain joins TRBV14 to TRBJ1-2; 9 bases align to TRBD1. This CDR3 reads CASSLSTGGVPYGGYTF. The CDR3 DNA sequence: TGTGCCAGCAGCCTTTCGACAGGGGGGGTGCCCTATGGCGGCTACACCTTC.